The T cell receptor (beta chain) under discussion was sequenced for a study of Graves' ophthalmopathy and Graves' hyperthyroidism. Other autoimmune diseases, uncontrolled infections, pregnancy or lactation excluded patients from enrollment. The CDR3 sequence is 13 residues long. The V and J ends lost 6 bases and 5 bases respectively, with 9 bases between them. Per the germline V gene, CDR1 is KGHDR and CDR2 is SFDVKD. This clonotype appeared many times. Amplified TCR beta CDR3 regions were obtained using RNA transcripts as template. In the first round, RT-PCR was carried out with HTBI primers, and a multiplex PCR formed the second round. One entry per CDR3 protein, called by TCRdb with MiXCR from the multiplex PCR reads. The data show approximately 380,000 distinct CDR3 sequences, with around 20% seen just once and roughly 3% held by the top ten.

This chain uses TRBV24-1 with TRBJ2-2; D is ambiguous. The sequencing input was peripheral blood. This receptor was identified in a woman younger than 30 with stable Graves' hyperthyroidism. CDR3 in amino acids: CATSPVKTGELFF. The CDR3 coding sequence is TGTGCCACCAGTCCGGTCAAGACCGGGGAGCTGTTTTTT.